One and the same sample provided the 17 T cell receptor beta chains below, sequenced in a study of CD8+ T cells in alopecia areata. Treatment defined: oral pan-JAK inhibitor, 5-10 mg twice daily. cDNA prepared by RNA extraction and subsequent reverse transcription served as the template for sequencing. Clones were sequenced by immunoSEQ multiplex PCR, and TCRdb holds only the in-frame ones, with some missing. The data contain about 200,000 clones, less than 45% of them singletons. This specimen consisted of CD4+ T cells sorted from blood, obtained at roughly week 30, from a patient treated with tofacitinib. These receptors all stem from a human donor with alopecia areata.

The V gene is TRBV29-1, the J gene TRBJ1-5, with D perhaps TRBD1 (5 bases). Germline V gene sequence: CDR1 SQVTM, CDR2 ANQGSEA. The CDR3 is 16 residues long. V lost 6 bases and J 6 bases, leaving 24 bases between the germline ends. The CDR3 loop is CSVAITGVWGGQPQHF. The CDR3 coding sequence is TGCAGCGTGGCCATTACCGGGGTCTGGGGGGGTCAGCCCCAGCATTTT.

This clone was detected a few times. The chain uses TRBV30 and TRBJ1-5; D remains unclear. The CDR3 totals 15 residues. V lost 0 bases, J lost 3 bases, and 12 bases lay in between. Germline V gene lookup returns CDR1 GTSNPN and CDR2 SVGIG (reference sequence). CDR3 nucleotide sequence: TGTGCCTGGAGTGTACTTGGTCAGCTCAATCAGCCCCAGCATTTT. It is translated as CAWSVLGQLNQPQHF.

The gene calls are TRBV7-2 and TRBJ1-3, with a weak D call TRBD1 (5 bases). V was cut by 3 bases and J by 4 bases, with 13 bases left in between. The CDR3 contains 15 residues. Germline values: CDR1 SGHTA, CDR2 FQGNSA. Written as DNA, the CDR3 is TGTGCCAGCAGCTTCAGGACGGGGCAGGGAAACACCATATATTTT. It yields the protein CASSFRTGQGNTIYF. The variable domain in full, with the rest retrieved from reference TRBV7-2 and TRBJ1-3, is GAGVSQSPSNKVTEKGKDVELRCDPISGHTALYWYRQSLGQGLEFLIYFQGNSAPDKSGLPSDRFSAERTGGSVSTLTIQRTQQEDSAVYLCASSFRTGQGNTIYFGEGSWLTVV.

The chain employs TRBV4-1 and TRBJ2-3; 7 bases line up with TRBD2. There are 15 residues in the CDR3. Per the germline V gene, CDR1 is MGHRA and CDR2 is YSYEKL. Trimming at V came to 4 bases and at J to 0 bases, leaving 4 bases not matched to a gene. Here the CDR3 reads CASSPILASTDTQYF. Here the CDR3 DNA reads TGCGCCAGCAGCCCGATACTAGCGAGCACAGATACGCAGTATTTT.

This clone was seen a handful of times. The chain combines TRBV6-1 with TRBJ1-1, with a tentative D call TRBD1 (5 bases). The CDR3 runs 15 residues. Trimming left V 3 bases short and J 2 bases short, with 13 bases between. Germline V gives CDR1 MNHNS, CDR2 SASEGT. CDR3 protein: CASSEKGDRNTEAFF. In DNA, the CDR3 is TGTGCCAGCAGTGAGAAGGGAGACAGAAACACTGAAGCTTTCTTT.

This clone was counted only a few times. The chain couples TRBV15 to TRBJ2-7, with D perhaps given as TRBD1 or TRBD2 (5 bases each). Germline loops: CDR1 LNHNV, CDR2 YYDKDF (reference sequence). V lost 2 bases and J 2 bases, leaving 19 bases between the germline ends. The CDR3 has 17 amino acids. CDR3: CATSRSGTSKGTYEQYF. CDR3 bases: TGTGCCACCAGCAGATCCGGGACGAGTAAAGGGACCTACGAGCAGTACTTC.

In its sample, this clone was seen a few times. The J gene is TRBJ2-7, the V gene TRBV4-1, with D perhaps being TRBD1 or TRBD2 (6 bases each). The V and J ends lost 1 base and 5 bases respectively, with 15 bases between them. This CDR3 has 15 amino acids. Germline loops: CDR1 MGHRA, CDR2 YSYEKL. The CDR3 coding sequence is TGCGCCAGCAGCCAAGTAGGCGGGACACCTGACGAGCAGTACTTC. This gives the protein CASSQVGGTPDEQYF.

This sequence joins TRBV4-3 and TRBJ2-5, with 9 bases lining up with TRBD1. CDR1 and CDR2 from the germline V gene are LGHNA and YSLEER. The CDR3 covers 17 residues. The V segment lost 2 bases and the J segment 4 bases; nucleotides outside the gene matches: 11. In nucleotides, the CDR3 is TGCGCCAGCAGCCAACGGTTACAGGGGGCGGCGGGAGAGACCCAGTACTTC. Translation: CASSQRLQGAAGETQYF.

This chain joins TRBV29-1 and TRBJ2-7; no firm D call. The CDR3 runs to 15 residues. Germline CDR1 is SQVTM and CDR2 is ANQGSEA. V gave up 3 bases and J gave up 2 bases, with 17 bases separating them. For the CDR3, the DNA is TGCAGCGTTGAGCTTCCCTGGCGGTCCGCCTACGAGCAGTACTTC. The encoded protein is CSVELPWRSAYEQYF.

V and J are TRBV6-5 and TRBJ2-7; 7 nucleotides agree with TRBD2. CDR3 length equals 14 residues. Trimming cost V 2 bases and J 2 bases; bases outside gene matches: 3. Germline-derived CDR1 and CDR2 are MNHEY and SVGAGI. The CDR3 sequence: CASSYKGRAYEQYF. CDR3 nucleotides: TGTGCCAGCAGTTACAAGGGGAGGGCCTACGAGCAGTACTTC.

The chain couples TRBV29-1 to TRBJ2-1; TRBD1 is a possible D gene (5 bases). The CDR3 is made up of 13 amino acids. Germline V gene data show CDR1 as SQVTM and CDR2 as ANQGSEA. Between the trimmed V and J ends, which lost 6 bases and 5 bases, there was a span of 14 bases. The CDR3 DNA is TGCAGCGTGGGGCACCCAGGGAACAATGAGCAGTTCTTC. This codes for CSVGHPGNNEQFF.

The genes are TRBV2 and TRBJ1-3; 7 bases match TRBD1. The CDR3 totals 15 residues. V gave up 4 bases and J gave up 4 bases; unmatched junction bases: 7. Germline lookup yields CDR1 SNHLY and CDR2 FYNNEI. The CDR3 nucleotides read TGTGCCAGCAGTGTACAGGGGTATTCGGGAAACACCATATATTTT. This sequence encodes CASSVQGYSGNTIYF.

CDR3 coding DNA: TGTGCCAGCAGTGGGGGCAGACCCTACGAGCAGTACTTC. Translating it yields CASSGGRPYEQYF. The chain couples TRBV2 to TRBJ2-7; D might be TRBD1 (5 bases). Germline-derived CDR1 and CDR2 are SNHLY and FYNNEI. V lost 4 bases and J 2 bases, leaving 9 bases between the germline ends. CDR3 size: 13 residues.

This clone occurred a few times. CDR3 DNA sequence: TGTGCCAGCAGTTTTCCATCGACAGGGACGGACACTGAAGCTTTCTTT. Protein: CASSFPSTGTDTEAFF. The J gene is TRBJ1-1, the V gene TRBV7-9, with 7 bases fitting TRBD1. After removal of 6 bases from V and 3 bases from J, the junction contained 13 bases not matched to a gene. The CDR3 extends over 16 amino acids. The germline gives CDR1 SEHNR, CDR2 FQNEAQ (reference sequence). Together with reference TRBV7-9 and TRBJ1-1, the CDR3 gives the full variable domain: DTGVSQNPRHKITKRGQNVTFRCDPISEHNRLYWYRQTLGQGPEFLTYFQNEAQLEKSRLLSDRFSAERPKGSFSTLEIQRTEQGDSAMYLCASSFPSTGTDTEAFFGQGTRLTVV.

The rearrangement joins TRBV14 to TRBJ1-2; TRBD1 might be the D (5 bases). CDR3 length: 13 amino acids. CDR1 and CDR2 (germline): SGHDN, FVKESK. The V gene lost 4 bases and the J gene lost 5 bases, with 11 bases spanning the gap. The CDR3 region is CASSPVRGYGYTF. The CDR3 bases are TGTGCCAGCAGCCCCGTAAGGGGATATGGCTACACCTTC.

This clone was detected a few times. The gene calls are TRBV18 and TRBJ1-1; unclear D gene. V lost 4 bases to trimming and J lost 1 base, with 7 bases between them. The CDR3 sequence is 13 residues long. Germline loops: CDR1 KGHSH, CDR2 LQKENI. The CDR3 reads CASSLTPNTEAFF. The CDR3 region has the DNA TGTGCCAGCTCACTGACTCCGAACACTGAAGCTTTCTTT.

The chain has TRBV6-5 and TRBJ1-1; TRBD1 is a possible D gene (6 bases). Deletions cut 7 bases from V and 7 bases from J, with 19 bases between. This CDR3 region has 14 residues. CDR1 is MNHEY, CDR2 SVGAGI, per germline. CDR3 protein: CASTEGVVRSEAFF. CDR3 nucleotide sequence: TGTGCCAGCACGGAGGGGGTTGTTCGGAGTGAAGCTTTCTTT.